What follows describes a single T cell receptor beta chain. This sample is drawn from a study of blood T cell repertoires in COVID-19. Per the authors' pipeline: By means of reference gene primer amplification, nucleated cell counts were estimated. This table comes from immunoSEQ multiplex PCR, and its TCRdb copy is limited to in-frame clones, with some not included. The DNA was the basis for D and trimming; V, J and clone size are from that table. The sample records about 120,000 clones, 60% to 85% being singletons. V trimming: 5 bases; J trimming: 3 bases; junction bases outside the gene matches: 3. Germline CDR1 and CDR2: GTSNPN and SVGIG (reference sequence). This CDR3 spans 13 amino acids.

The sequence came from a man between 65 and 85 years old with acute or convalescent COVID-19. The rearrangement joins TRBV30 to TRBJ2-2; 7 bases line up with TRBD1. Sequenced input: peripheral blood. CDR3 nucleotides: TGTGCCTGGGAAGACAGGGACACCGGGGAGCTGTTTTTT. This codes for CAWEDRDTGELFF.